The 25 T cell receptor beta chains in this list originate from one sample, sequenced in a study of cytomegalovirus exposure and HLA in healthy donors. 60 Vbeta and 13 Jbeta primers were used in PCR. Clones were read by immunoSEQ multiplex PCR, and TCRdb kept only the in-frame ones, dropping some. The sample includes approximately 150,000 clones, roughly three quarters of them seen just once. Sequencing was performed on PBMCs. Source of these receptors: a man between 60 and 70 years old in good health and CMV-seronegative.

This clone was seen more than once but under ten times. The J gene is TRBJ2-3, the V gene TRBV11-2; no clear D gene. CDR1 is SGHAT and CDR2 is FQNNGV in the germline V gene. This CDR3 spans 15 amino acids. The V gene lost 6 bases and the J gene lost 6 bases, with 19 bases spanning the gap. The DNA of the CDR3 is TGTGCCAGCAGTCCTGACTTCTTTCTTAGGGATACGCAGTATTTT. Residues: CASSPDFFLRDTQYF. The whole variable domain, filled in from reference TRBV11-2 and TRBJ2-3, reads EAGVAQSPRYKIIEKRQSVAFWCNPISGHATLYWYQQILGQGPKLLIQFQNNGVVDDSQLPKDRFSAERLKGVDSTLKIQPAKLEDSAVYLCASSPDFFLRDTQYFGPGTRLTVL.

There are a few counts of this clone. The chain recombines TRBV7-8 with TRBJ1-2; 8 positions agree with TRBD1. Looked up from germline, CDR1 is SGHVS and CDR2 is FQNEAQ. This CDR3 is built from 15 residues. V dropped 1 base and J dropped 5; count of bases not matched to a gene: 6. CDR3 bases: TGTGCCAGCAGCTTAGAAACAGGGGGGGGGTATGGCTACACCTTC. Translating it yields CASSLETGGGYGYTF.

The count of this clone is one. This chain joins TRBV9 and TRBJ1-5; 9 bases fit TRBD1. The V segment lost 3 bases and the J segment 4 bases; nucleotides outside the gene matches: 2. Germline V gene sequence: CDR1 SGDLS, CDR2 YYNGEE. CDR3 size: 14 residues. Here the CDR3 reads CASSGGQGNQPQHF. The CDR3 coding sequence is TGTGCCAGCAGCGGCGGACAGGGGAATCAGCCCCAGCATTTT.

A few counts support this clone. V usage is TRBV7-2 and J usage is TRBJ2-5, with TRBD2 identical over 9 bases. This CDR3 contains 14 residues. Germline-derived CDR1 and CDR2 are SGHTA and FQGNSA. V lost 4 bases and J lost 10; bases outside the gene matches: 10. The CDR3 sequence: CASSYLTSGGSQYF. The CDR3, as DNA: TGTGCCAGCAGCTACCTGACTAGCGGAGGGAGCCAGTACTTC.

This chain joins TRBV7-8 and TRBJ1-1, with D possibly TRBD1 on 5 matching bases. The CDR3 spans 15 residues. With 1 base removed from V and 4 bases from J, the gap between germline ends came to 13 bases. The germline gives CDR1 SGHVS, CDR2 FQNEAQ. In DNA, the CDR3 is TGTGCCAGCAGCTTAGAGGCTCGCGGGGGCACTGAAGCTTTCTTT. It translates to CASSLEARGGTEAFF.

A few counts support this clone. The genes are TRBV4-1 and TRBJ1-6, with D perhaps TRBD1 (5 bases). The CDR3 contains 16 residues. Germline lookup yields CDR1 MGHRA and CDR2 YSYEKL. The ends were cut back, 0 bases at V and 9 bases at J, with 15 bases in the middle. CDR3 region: CASSQELEGRSSPLHF. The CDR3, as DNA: TGCGCCAGCAGCCAAGAGCTGGAGGGGAGAAGTTCACCCCTCCACTTT.

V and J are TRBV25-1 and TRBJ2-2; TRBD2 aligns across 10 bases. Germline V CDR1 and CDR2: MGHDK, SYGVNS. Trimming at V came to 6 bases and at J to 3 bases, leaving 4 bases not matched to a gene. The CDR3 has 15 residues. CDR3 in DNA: TGTGCCAGCAGCTCACTAGCGGGATACACCGGGGAGCTGTTTTTT. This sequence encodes CASSSLAGYTGELFF.

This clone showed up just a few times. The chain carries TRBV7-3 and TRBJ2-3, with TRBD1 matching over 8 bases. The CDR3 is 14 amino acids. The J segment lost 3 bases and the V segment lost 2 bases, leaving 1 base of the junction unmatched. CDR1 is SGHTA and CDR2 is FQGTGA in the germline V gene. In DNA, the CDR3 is TGTGCCAGCAGCTTAGGGGACAGGACAGATACGCAGTATTTT. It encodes CASSLGDRTDTQYF.

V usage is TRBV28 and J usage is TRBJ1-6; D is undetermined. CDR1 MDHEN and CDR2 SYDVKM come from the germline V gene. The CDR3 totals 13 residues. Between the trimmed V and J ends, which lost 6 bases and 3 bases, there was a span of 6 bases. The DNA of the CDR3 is TGTGCCAGCAGCCAGAACTATAATTCACCCCTCCACTTT. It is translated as CASSQNYNSPLHF.

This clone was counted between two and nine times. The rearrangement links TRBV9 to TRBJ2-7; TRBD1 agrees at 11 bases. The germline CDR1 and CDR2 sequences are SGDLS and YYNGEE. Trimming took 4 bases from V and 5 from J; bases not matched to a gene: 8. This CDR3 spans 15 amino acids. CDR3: CASSPRGQGVHEQYF. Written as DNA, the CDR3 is TGTGCCAGCAGCCCTAGGGGACAGGGGGTCCACGAGCAGTACTTC.

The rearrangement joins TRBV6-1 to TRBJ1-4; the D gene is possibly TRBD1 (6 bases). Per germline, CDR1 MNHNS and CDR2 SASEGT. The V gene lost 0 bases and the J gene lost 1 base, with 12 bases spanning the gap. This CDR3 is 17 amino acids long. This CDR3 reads CASSEAAGAVTNEKLFF. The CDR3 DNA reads TGTGCCAGCAGTGAAGCGGCAGGGGCCGTAACTAATGAAAAACTGTTTTTT.

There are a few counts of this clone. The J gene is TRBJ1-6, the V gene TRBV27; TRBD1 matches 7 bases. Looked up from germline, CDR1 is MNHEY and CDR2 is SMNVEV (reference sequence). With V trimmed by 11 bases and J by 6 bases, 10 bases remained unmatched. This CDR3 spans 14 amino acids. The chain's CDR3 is CASSWDSLNSPLHF. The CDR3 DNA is TGTGCCTCCTCGTGGGACAGCCTTAATTCACCCCTCCACTTT.

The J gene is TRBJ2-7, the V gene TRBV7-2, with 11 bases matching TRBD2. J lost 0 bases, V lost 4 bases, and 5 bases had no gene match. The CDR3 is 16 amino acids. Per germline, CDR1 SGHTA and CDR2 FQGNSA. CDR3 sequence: CASSSPSGRSSYEQYF. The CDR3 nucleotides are TGTGCCAGCAGCTCCCCTAGCGGGAGGAGCTCCTACGAGCAGTACTTC.

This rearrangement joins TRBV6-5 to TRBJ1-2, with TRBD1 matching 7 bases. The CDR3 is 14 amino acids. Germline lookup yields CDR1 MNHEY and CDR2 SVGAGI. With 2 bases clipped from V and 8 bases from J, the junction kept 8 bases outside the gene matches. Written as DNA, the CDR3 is TGTGCCAGCAGTTACGCAGGGGACAGAGGAGGCTACACCTTC. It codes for CASSYAGDRGGYTF.

The CDR3 DNA follows: TGTGCCAGCAGCCTAGACAGTAATACTGAAGCTTTCTTT. Translating it yields CASSLDSNTEAFF. This chain links TRBV7-9 with TRBJ1-1; tentatively, D is TRBD1 (5 bases). The CDR3 runs to 13 residues. Germline-derived CDR1 and CDR2 are SEHNR and FQNEAQ (reference sequence). The V gene lost 5 bases and the J gene lost 5 bases, with 12 bases spanning the gap.

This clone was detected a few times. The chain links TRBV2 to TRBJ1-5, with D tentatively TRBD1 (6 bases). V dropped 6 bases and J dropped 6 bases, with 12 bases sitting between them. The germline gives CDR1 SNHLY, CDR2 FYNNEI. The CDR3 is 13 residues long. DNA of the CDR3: TGTGCCAGCAGCGCGGACAGTTCTCAGCCCCAGCATTTT. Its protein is CASSADSSQPQHF.

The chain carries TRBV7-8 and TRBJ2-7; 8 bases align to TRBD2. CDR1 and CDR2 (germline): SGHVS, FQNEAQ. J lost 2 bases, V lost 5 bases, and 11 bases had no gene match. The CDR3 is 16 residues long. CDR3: CASSSGSLAEPYEQYF. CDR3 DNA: TGTGCCAGCAGCAGTGGCTCACTAGCGGAACCCTACGAGCAGTACTTC. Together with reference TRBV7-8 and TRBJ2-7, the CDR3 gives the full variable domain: GAGVSQSPRYKVAKRGQDVALRCDPISGHVSLFWYQQALGQGPEFLTYFQNEAQLDKSGLPSDRFFAERPEGSVSTLKIQRTQQEDSAVYLCASSSGSLAEPYEQYFGPGTRLTVT.

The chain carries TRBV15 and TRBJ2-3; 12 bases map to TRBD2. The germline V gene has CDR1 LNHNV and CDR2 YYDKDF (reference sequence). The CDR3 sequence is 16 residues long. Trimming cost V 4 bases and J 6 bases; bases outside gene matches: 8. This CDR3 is CATSTRLAGVVDTQYF. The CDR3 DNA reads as TGTGCCACCAGCACGAGACTAGCGGGAGTGGTGGATACGCAGTATTTT.

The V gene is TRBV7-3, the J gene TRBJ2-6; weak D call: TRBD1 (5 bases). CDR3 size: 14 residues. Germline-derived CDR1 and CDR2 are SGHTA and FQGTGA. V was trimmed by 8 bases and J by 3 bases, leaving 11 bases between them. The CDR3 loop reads CASAEGDGANVLTF. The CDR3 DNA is TGTGCCAGCGCGGAAGGGGATGGGGCCAACGTCCTGACTTTC.

CDR3 sequence reads: CASSPGQEGETQYF. The CDR3 DNA reads TGTGCCAGCTCACCGGGACAGGAGGGGGAGACCCAGTACTTC. The rearrangement uses TRBV18 and TRBJ2-5, with 8 bases lining up with TRBD1. This CDR3 has 14 residues. J gave up 5 bases and V 3 bases, and 5 bases lay outside the gene matches. CDR1 and CDR2 (germline): KGHSH, LQKENI.

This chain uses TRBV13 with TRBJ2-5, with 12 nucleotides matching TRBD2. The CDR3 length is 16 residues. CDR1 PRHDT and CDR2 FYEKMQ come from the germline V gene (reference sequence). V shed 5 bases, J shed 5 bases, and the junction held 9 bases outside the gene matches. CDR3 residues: CASSKSSGRALETQYF. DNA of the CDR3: TGTGCCAGCAGCAAATCTAGCGGGAGGGCCCTCGAGACCCAGTACTTC.

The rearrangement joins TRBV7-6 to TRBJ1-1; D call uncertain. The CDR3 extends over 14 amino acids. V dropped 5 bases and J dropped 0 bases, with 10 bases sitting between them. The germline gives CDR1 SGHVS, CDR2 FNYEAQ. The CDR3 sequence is CASSREQVNTEAFF. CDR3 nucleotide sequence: TGTGCCAGCAGCCGGGAGCAGGTGAACACTGAAGCTTTCTTT.

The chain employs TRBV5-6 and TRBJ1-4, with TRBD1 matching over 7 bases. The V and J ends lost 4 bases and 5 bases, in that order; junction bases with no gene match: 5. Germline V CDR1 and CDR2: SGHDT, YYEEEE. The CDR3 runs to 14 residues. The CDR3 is CASSPGTANEKLFF. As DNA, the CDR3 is TGTGCCAGCAGCCCCGGGACAGCAAATGAAAAACTGTTTTTT.

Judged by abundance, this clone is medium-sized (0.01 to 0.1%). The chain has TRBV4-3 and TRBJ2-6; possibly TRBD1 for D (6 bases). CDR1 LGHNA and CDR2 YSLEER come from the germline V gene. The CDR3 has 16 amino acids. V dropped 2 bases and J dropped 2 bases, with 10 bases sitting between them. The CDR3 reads CASSQTQGTGANVLTF. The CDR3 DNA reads TGCGCCAGCAGCCAAACACAGGGAACTGGGGCCAACGTCCTGACTTTC.

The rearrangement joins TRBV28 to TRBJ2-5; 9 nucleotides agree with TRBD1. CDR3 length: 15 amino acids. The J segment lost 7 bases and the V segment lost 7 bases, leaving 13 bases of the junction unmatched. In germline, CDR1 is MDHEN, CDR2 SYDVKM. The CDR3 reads CASTPPTGGFGTQYF. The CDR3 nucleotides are TGTGCCAGCACTCCACCGACAGGGGGGTTTGGGACCCAGTACTTC.